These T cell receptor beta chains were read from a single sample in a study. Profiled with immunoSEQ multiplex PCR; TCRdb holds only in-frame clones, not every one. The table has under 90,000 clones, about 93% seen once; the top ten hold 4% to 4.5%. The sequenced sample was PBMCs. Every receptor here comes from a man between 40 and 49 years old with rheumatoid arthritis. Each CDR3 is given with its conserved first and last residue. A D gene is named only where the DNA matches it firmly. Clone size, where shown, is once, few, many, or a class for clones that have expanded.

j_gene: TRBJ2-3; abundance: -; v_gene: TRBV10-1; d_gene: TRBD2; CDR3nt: TGCGCCAGCAGGCCCGGACTAGCGGGGGACACAGATACGCAGTATTTT; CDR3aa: CASRPGLAGDTDTQYF
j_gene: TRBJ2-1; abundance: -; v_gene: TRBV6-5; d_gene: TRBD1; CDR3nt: TGTGCCAGCGGAAACCCGGGACAGGGTAATGAGCAGTTCTTC; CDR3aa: CASGNPGQGNEQFF
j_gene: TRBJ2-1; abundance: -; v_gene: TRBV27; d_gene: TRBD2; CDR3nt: TGTGCCAGCAGACTAGCGGGAGGAGGGCACAATGAGCAGTTCTTC; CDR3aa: CASRLAGGGHNEQFF
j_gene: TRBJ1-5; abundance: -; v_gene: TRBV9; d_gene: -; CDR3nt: TGTGCCAGCAGCGTAGGTGGGGCTAGCAATCAGCCCCAGCATTTT; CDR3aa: CASSVGGASNQPQHF
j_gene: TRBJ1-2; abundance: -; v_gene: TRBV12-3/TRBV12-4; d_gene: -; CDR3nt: TGTGCCAGCAGTTTGGGGGAGCCGTATGGCTACACCTTC; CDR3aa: CASSLGEPYGYTF
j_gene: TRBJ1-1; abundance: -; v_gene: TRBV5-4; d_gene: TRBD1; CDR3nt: TGTGCCAGCAGCTTCGGACAGGGGGCCACTGAAGCTTTCTTT; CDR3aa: CASSFGQGATEAFF
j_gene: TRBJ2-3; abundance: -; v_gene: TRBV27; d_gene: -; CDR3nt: TGTGCCAGCAGTTTTATAGATACGCAGTATTTT; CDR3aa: CASSFIDTQYF
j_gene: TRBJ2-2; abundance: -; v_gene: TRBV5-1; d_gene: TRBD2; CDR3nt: TGCGCCAGCAGCTTGTCGGGTAGCGGGAATACCGGGGAGCTGTTTTTT; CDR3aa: CASSLSGSGNTGELFF
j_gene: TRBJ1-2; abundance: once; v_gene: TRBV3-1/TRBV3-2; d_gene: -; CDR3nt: TGTGCCAGCAGCCAAGTCCGTGGCTATGGCTACACCTTC; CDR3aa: CASSQVRGYGYTF
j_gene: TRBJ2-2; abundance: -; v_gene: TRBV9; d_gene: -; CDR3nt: TGTGCCAGCAGCCCCCGAGGGGGGGCGCGGGTATACACCGGGGAGCTGTTTTTT; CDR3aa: CASSPRGGARVYTGELFF
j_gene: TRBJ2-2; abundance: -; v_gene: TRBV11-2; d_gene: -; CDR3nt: TGTGCCAGCAGCTTCGCCACCCTTAGGAATACCGGGGAGCTGTTTTTT; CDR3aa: CASSFATLRNTGELFF
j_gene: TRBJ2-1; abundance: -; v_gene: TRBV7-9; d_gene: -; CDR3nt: TGTGCCAGCAGCTTAGCGGCTAGAGCGTCCTACAATGAGCAGTTCTTC; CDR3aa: CASSLAARASYNEQFF
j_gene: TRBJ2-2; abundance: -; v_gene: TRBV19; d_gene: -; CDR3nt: TGTGCCAGTACGGTGATGAACACCGGGGAGCTGTTTTTT; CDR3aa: CASTVMNTGELFF
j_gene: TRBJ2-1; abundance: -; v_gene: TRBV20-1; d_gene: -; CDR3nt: TGCAGTGCTAGTCCCCTCCGTGAGCAGTTCTTC; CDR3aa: CSASPLREQFF
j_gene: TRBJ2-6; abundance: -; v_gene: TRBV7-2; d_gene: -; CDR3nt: TGTGCCAGCAGCTTAAGGTCAGGCGCTGGGGCCAACGTCCTGACTTTC; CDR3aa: CASSLRSGAGANVLTF
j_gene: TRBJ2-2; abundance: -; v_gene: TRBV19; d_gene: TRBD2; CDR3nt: TGTGCCAGTAGTATGGTTCTAGCGGGAGCGTGGACCGGGGAGCTGTTTTTT; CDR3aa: CASSMVLAGAWTGELFF
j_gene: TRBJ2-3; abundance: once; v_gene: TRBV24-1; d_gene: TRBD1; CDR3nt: TGTGCCACCAGTGACCAGGGGGCGCGGGGCACAGATACGCAGTATTTT; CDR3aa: CATSDQGARGTDTQYF
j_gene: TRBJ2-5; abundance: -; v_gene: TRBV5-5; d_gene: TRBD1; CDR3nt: TGTGCCAGCAGCGATAACAGGGGGCCTCAAGAGACCCAGTACTTC; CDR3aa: CASSDNRGPQETQYF
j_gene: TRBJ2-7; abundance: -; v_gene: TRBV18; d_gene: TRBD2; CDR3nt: TGTGCCAGCTCACCTTCGGGACTAGCAGATACCTACGAGCAGTACTTC; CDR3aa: CASSPSGLADTYEQYF
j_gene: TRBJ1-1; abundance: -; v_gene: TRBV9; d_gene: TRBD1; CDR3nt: TGTGCCAGCGGTACAGGGGGCTCTGAAGCTTTCTTT; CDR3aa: CASGTGGSEAFF
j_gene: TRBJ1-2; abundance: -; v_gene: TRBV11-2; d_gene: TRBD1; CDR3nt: TGTGCCAGCAGCTCGGGTTTCGGACAGGGCGTTAACTATGGCTACACCTTC; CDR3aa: CASSSGFGQGVNYGYTF
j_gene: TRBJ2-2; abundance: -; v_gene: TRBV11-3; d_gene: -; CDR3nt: TGTGCCAGCAGCTTAGGAGCTACGAACACCGGGGAGCTGTTTTTT; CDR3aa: CASSLGATNTGELFF
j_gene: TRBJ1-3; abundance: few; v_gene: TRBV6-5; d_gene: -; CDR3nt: TGTGCCAGCAAAAGGGGGGGCTCTGGAAACACCATATATTTT; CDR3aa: CASKRGGSGNTIYF
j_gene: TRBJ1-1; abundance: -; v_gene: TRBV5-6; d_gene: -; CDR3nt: TGTGCCAGCAGCTTAACCGGCCAAGCTTTCTTT; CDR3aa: CASSLTGQAFF
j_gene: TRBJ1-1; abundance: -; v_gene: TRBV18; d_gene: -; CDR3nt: TGTGCCAGCTCACCAGGTACTCGGAAGCGGGCTTTCTTT; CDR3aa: CASSPGTRKRAFF
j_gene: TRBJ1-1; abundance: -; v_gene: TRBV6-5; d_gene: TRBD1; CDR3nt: TGTGCCAGCAGCGATGGGGACAGGACTGAAGCTTTCTTT; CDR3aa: CASSDGDRTEAFF
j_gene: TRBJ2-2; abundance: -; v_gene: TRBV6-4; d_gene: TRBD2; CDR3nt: TGTGCCAGCAGTGTTTCTACTAGCGGGAGCACCGGGGAGCTGTTTTTT; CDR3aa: CASSVSTSGSTGELFF
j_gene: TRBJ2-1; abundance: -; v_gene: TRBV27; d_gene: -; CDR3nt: TGTGCCAGCACCTCGTGGGGCGGTGAGCAGTTCTTC; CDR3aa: CASTSWGGEQFF
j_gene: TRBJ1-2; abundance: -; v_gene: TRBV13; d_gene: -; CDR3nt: TGTGCCAGCAGCTCTCGGGGGGGGCACTCCTATGGCTACACCTTC; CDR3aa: CASSSRGGHSYGYTF
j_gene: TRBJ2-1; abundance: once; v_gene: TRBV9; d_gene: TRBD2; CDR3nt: TGTGCCAGCAGCGTAGTAGCTAGCGGGGGGAGGTACAATGAGCAGTTCTTC; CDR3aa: CASSVVASGGRYNEQFF
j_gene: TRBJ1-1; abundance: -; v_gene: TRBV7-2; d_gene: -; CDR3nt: TGTGCCAGCAGCTCACAGGGCTTGAACACTGAAGCTTTCTTT; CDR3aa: CASSSQGLNTEAFF
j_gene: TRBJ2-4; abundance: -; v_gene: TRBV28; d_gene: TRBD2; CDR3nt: TGTGCCAGCACCCCCTTCGGACGCGGGGGGAACATTCAGTACTTC; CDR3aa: CASTPFGRGGNIQYF
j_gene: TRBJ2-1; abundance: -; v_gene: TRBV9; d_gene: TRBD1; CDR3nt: TGTGCCAGCAGCGTAGCCGGGACAGGGGGGAATGAGCAGTTCTTC; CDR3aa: CASSVAGTGGNEQFF
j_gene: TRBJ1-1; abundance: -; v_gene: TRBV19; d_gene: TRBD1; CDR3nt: TGTGCCAGTAGTATGGGGAGGGGACAGGGGGTTACTGAAGCTTTCTTT; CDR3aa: CASSMGRGQGVTEAFF
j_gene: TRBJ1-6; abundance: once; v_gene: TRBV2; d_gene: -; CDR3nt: TGTGCCAGCAGGCAGTCGGAACCACCCCTCCACTTT; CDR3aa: CASRQSEPPLHF
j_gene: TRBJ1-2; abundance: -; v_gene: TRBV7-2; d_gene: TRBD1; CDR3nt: TGTGCCAGCAGCTCACGGGACAGATACTGGGGTGGCTACACCTTC; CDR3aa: CASSSRDRYWGGYTF
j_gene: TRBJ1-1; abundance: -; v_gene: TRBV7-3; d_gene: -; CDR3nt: TGTGCCAGCAGCTCACGGGTGGACAGTGAAGCTTTCTTT; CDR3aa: CASSSRVDSEAFF
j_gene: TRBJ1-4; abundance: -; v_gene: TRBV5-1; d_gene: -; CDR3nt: TGCGCCAGCAGCTCCGGACTATCAGTCCTTGACACTAATGAAAAACTGTTTTTT; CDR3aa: CASSSGLSVLDTNEKLFF
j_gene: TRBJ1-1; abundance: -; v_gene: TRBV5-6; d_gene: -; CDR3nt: TGTGCCAGCAGTCGAAGGGCCACTGAAGCTTTCTTT; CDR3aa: CASSRRATEAFF
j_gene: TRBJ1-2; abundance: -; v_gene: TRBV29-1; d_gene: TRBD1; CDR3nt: TGCAGCGTTGGACAGGGTTACTATGGCTACACCTTC; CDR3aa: CSVGQGYYGYTF